The entry below gives a single T cell receptor (beta chain) sequence along with its context. Antigen unknown. These data belong to a study of radiotherapy plus CTLA-4 blockade in lung cancer. Libraries were prepared by immunoSEQ multiplex PCR; TCRdb keeps only in-frame clonotypes and omits some of them. This table has more than 90,000 clones, 82% appearing once. Whole-study results and caveats: Response was reportedly best predicted by early blood T cell clone dynamics, with interferon-beta.

This clonotype was obtained from a human donor with non-small cell lung cancer that progressed on radiotherapy plus ipilimumab. Sample: peripheral blood, taken from a patient treated with radiotherapy plus ipilimumab.

Here the CDR3 DNA reads TGTGCCAGCAGAAGGACCGCGAGGGGTGTTGAAAAACTGTTTTTT. Its translation is CASRRTARGVEKLFF. This rearrangement joins TRBV27 to TRBJ1-4; D is perhaps TRBD1 (5 bases). The CDR3 is 15 residues long. V was cut by 6 bases and J by 7 bases, with 18 bases left in between. CDR1 is MNHEY, CDR2 SMNVEV, per germline (reference sequence).